The 12 T cell receptor beta chains given below trace back to one sample, sequenced in a study of shared clonotypes between healthy human individuals. Repertoires were generated with immunoSEQ multiplex PCR, while TCRdb's copy carries only in-frame clones and drops some. Of millions of clones listed, roughly 94% are singletons. The sample taken for sequencing was naive CD4+ T cells sorted from blood. Subset of the sample: CD45RA+ positively selected. The receptor source for this set is a man aged 18 to 35 in good health.

The genes are TRBV18 and TRBJ1-1, with 8 positions matching TRBD1. The CDR3 covers 17 residues. With 0 bases clipped from V and 0 bases from J, the junction kept 6 bases outside the gene matches. CDR1 is KGHSH and CDR2 is LQKENI in the germline V gene. This chain's CDR3 is CASSPPNRGALNTEAFF. The DNA for the CDR3 is TGTGCCAGCTCACCACCGAACAGGGGGGCTTTGAACACTGAAGCTTTCTTT.

This clone was seen a handful of times. V is TRBV5-1 and J is TRBJ2-5, with no clear D. Trimming cost V 5 bases and J 5 bases, with 16 bases left between them. The germline V gene has CDR1 SGHRS and CDR2 YFSETQ. This CDR3 contains 14 residues. The CDR3 bases are TGCGCCAGCAGTTCGCAGGCCTTAGGGGAGACCCAGTACTTC. As protein: CASSSQALGETQYF.

A word on this clone: A junction end diverges from the germline sequence, so it may reflect a read error. The rearrangement uses TRBV7-7 and TRBJ2-2, with 7 bases matching TRBD2. The length of the CDR3 is 14 residues. Looked up from germline, CDR1 is SSHAT and CDR2 is FNYEAQ (reference sequence). The CDR3 loop is CASSLRRGSGELFF. The CDR3 DNA reads TGTGCTAGCAGCTTACGGCGGGGGTCGGGGGAGCTGTTTTTT.

Only one count was recorded for this clone. The chain employs TRBV2 and TRBJ2-3; TRBD1 matches at 8 bases. The germline CDR1 and CDR2 sequences are SNHLY and FYNNEI. The CDR3 length is 14 residues. V shed 6 bases, J shed 1 base, and the junction held 3 bases outside the gene matches. The CDR3 region has the DNA TGTGCCAGCAGGCTACAGGGGGGCACAGATACGCAGTATTTT. Translating gives CASRLQGGTDTQYF. Complete variable domain (other parts from reference TRBV2 and TRBJ2-3): EPEVTQTPSHQVTQMGQEVILRCVPISNHLYFYWYRQILGQKVEFLVSFYNNEISEKSEIFDDQFSVERPDGSNFTLKIRSTKLEDSAMYFCASRLQGGTDTQYFGPGTRLTVL.

This clone appeared a single time. Other DNA sequences in the same sample also yield this CDR3. This sequence joins TRBV5-1 and TRBJ1-1; D remains unclear. CDR3 length: 14 amino acids. Germline loops: CDR1 SGHRS, CDR2 YFSETQ. Trimming cost V 0 bases and J 2 bases, with 8 bases left between them. The CDR3 DNA is TGCGCCAGCAGCTTGGGAGGCAAAAACACTGAAGCTTTCTTT. Its protein is CASSLGGKNTEAFF. Full variable domain (missing parts from reference TRBV5-1 and TRBJ1-1): KAGVTQTPRYLIKTRGQQVTLSCSPISGHRSVSWYQQTPGQGLQFLFEYFSETQRNKGNFPGRFSGRQFSNSRSEMNVSTLELGDSALYLCASSLGGKNTEAFFGQGTRLTVV.

The chain is built from TRBV11-1 and TRBJ2-5; D gene unclear. V was clipped by 5 bases and J by 5 bases, with 6 bases between them. This CDR3 has 11 amino acids. Per germline, CDR1 SGHAT and CDR2 FQDESV (reference sequence). DNA of the CDR3: TGTGCCAGCAGCCGCGCGGAGACCCAGTACTTC. This encodes CASSRAETQYF.

This clone was recorded only once. At one boundary the junction diverges from the germline segment, which might be a read error. V gene TRBV28 combines with J gene TRBJ1-6; D possibly corresponds to TRBD1 (6 bases). The CDR3 has 16 amino acids. Germline CDR1 MDHEN, CDR2 SYDVKM. CDR3 in DNA: TGTGCCAGCAGCTTATGGGCCGGGACACTTAATTCACCCCTCCACTTT. Its protein is CASSLWAGTLNSPLHF. Drawing the rest from reference TRBV28 and TRBJ1-6, the complete variable domain is DVKVTQSSRYLVKRTGEKVFLECVQDMDHENMFWYRQDPGLGLRLIYFSYDVKMKEKGDIPEGYSVSREKKERFSLILESASTNQTSMYLCASSLWAGTLNSPLHFGNGTRLTVT.

J is TRBJ2-3 and V is TRBV7-9; D might be TRBD1 (5 bases). V was clipped by 5 bases and J by 7 bases, with 13 bases between them. Germline assignment: CDR1 SEHNR and CDR2 FQNEAQ (reference sequence). The CDR3 is 13 amino acids. CDR3: CASSLRQPNTQYF. The CDR3 nucleotides are TGTGCCAGCAGCCTAAGACAGCCAAATACGCAGTATTTT.

This chain connects TRBV6-5 to TRBJ2-1, with TRBD2 matching 7 bases. Germline trimming cut 6 bases from V and 6 bases from J; bases unmatched to any gene: 11. The CDR3 has 15 residues. Germline CDR1 and CDR2: MNHEY and SVGAGI. The CDR3 DNA reads TGTGCCAGCAGAGGCGGGGGACCCTCCCTCAATGAGCAGTTCTTC. Translation: CASRGGGPSLNEQFF.

The chain is built from TRBV7-2 and TRBJ2-5, with TRBD2 matching 15 bases. CDR1 is SGHTA and CDR2 is FQGNSA in the germline V gene. V was clipped by 5 bases and J by 2 bases; unmatched bases: 3. The CDR3 is 16 residues long. As DNA, the CDR3 is TGTGCCAGCAGCCCTGGACTAGCGGGGGGGCAAGAGACCCAGTACTTC. It specifies CASSPGLAGGQETQYF.

The chain employs TRBV9 and TRBJ2-7; 7 bases map to TRBD2. With 4 bases clipped from V and 5 bases from J, the junction kept 18 bases outside the gene matches. This CDR3 region has 17 residues. Germline CDR1 is SGDLS and CDR2 is YYNGEE. The CDR3 here is CASSLTTSTSSRNEQYF. CDR3 DNA: TGTGCCAGCAGCTTGACGACTAGCACCTCCTCGAGGAACGAGCAGTACTTC. The variable domain in full, completed from reference TRBV9 and TRBJ2-7, reads DSGVTQTPKHLITATGQRVTLRCSPRSGDLSVYWYQQSLDQGLQFLIQYYNGEERAKGNILERFSAQQFPDLHSELNLSSLELGDSALYFCASSLTTSTSSRNEQYFGPGTRLTVT.

On this clone: Other DNA sequences from this sample encode an identical CDR3 as well. This rearrangement joins TRBV4-3 to TRBJ2-7, with 13 bases matching TRBD2. With V trimmed by 4 bases and J by 2 bases, 2 bases remained unmatched. Germline-derived CDR1 and CDR2 are LGHNA and YSLEER. The CDR3 runs 15 residues. CDR3 protein: CASSLGTSGTYEQYF. The CDR3, as DNA: TGCGCCAGCAGCCTCGGGACTAGCGGGACCTACGAGCAGTACTTC.